Following are 23 T cell receptor beta chains from one sample sequenced in a study of memory CD8 T cells in hepatitis C reinfection. Repertoires were generated with immunoSEQ multiplex PCR, while TCRdb's copy carries only in-frame clones and drops some. The repertoire table contains about 63 clones. Time point in this sample: pre-reinfection, 55 to 20 weeks before reinfection detection. TCR sequencing was done directly ex vivo on sorted cells, without expansion in vitro. Sequencing used HCV tetramer-positive CD8+ T cells sorted from blood. The receptors originated from a man aged 40-55 years with hepatitis C virus infection.

The chain joins TRBV5-8 to TRBJ2-7; TRBD2 matches 8 bases. CDR1 and CDR2 from the germline V gene are SGHTS and YDEGEE. Trimming took 0 bases from V and 2 from J; bases not matched to a gene: 13. The CDR3 consists of 18 residues. The CDR3 DNA is TGTGCCAGCAGCTTGGGACTCCCGGGGCTAGCGGGCGCCTACGAGCAGTACTTC. Its protein product is CASSLGLPGLAGAYEQYF.

This clone has more than one count but fewer than ten. Other DNA sequences in this sample translate to the same CDR3. This sequence joins TRBV29-1 and TRBJ1-2, with D tentatively TRBD1 (5 bases). The CDR3 loop spans 13 amino acids. Trimming stripped 6 bases from V and 4 bases from J, with 15 bases between. The germline V gene encodes CDR1 SQVTM and CDR2 ANQGSEA. As DNA, the CDR3 is TGCAGCGTGGGGGGGACGGGGACCTATGGCTACACCTTC. Translation gives CSVGGTGTYGYTF.

This chain joins TRBV28 and TRBJ2-7; TRBD1 matches at 8 bases. CDR3 length: 14 residues. Germline lookup yields CDR1 MDHEN and CDR2 SYDVKM. V lost 3 bases and J lost 6; bases outside the gene matches: 7. Here the CDR3 DNA reads TGTGCCAGCAGTTTGAAGGGACAGGTGGGCGAGCAGTACTTC. It is translated as CASSLKGQVGEQYF.

A few counts support this clone. The chain carries TRBV7-6 and TRBJ2-1; 8 bases align to TRBD2. Germline V CDR1 and CDR2: SGHVS, FNYEAQ. Trimming cost V 3 bases and J 1 base; bases outside gene matches: 2. The CDR3 consists of 15 residues. The CDR3 sequence is CASSFSGDSYNEQFF. The CDR3 nucleotides are TGTGCCAGCAGCTTTAGCGGGGATTCCTACAATGAGCAGTTCTTC.

The V gene is TRBV9, the J gene TRBJ2-7; D is uncertain. The CDR3 contains 14 residues. Deletions cut 1 base from V and 2 bases from J, with 10 bases between. Germline CDR1 is SGDLS and CDR2 is YYNGEE. The chain's CDR3 is CASSVLQSTYEQYF. The CDR3 region has the DNA TGTGCCAGCAGCGTACTACAGAGTACCTACGAGCAGTACTTC.

This clone appeared a few times. This sequence is one base from a far larger clone and is likely a read error. V usage is TRBV5-1 and J usage is TRBJ2-7, with a weak D call TRBD2 (6 bases). Germline assignment: CDR1 SGHRS and CDR2 YFSETQ. This CDR3 spans 16 amino acids. CDR3 protein: CASSLDASSASYDQYF. The CDR3 nucleotides read TGCGCCAGCAGCTTGGACGCCTCTAGCGCTTCCTACGACCAGTACTTC.

By proportion, this clone is hyperexpanded. V and J are TRBV5-6 and TRBJ2-1, with a possible D match to TRBD2 (6 bases). There are 16 residues in the CDR3. CDR1 SGHDT and CDR2 YYEEEE come from the germline V gene. Trimming shortened V by 1 base and J by 5 bases, and 16 bases separated the two germline ends. CDR3 sequence: CASSLNLGAGNNEQFF. The CDR3 DNA reads TGTGCCAGCAGCTTGAATCTGGGAGCGGGTAACAATGAGCAGTTCTTC.

This clone turned up a few times. The V call is TRBV5-6, the J call TRBJ2-7, with 8 bases aligning to TRBD2. The V and J ends lost 0 bases and 2 bases, in that order; junction bases with no gene match: 13. This CDR3 region has 18 residues. Germline V gene lookup returns CDR1 SGHDT and CDR2 YYEEEE. DNA for the CDR3: TGTGCCAGCAGCTTGGGACTCCCGGGGCTAGCGGGCGCCTACGAGCAGTACTTC. Its protein product is CASSLGLPGLAGAYEQYF.

On this clone itself: A much larger clonotype is one base distant, so this may be a read error. V is TRBV29-1 and J is TRBJ1-2; D perhaps matches TRBD1 (5 bases). The germline V and J ends were trimmed by 6 bases and 4 bases, with 15 bases remaining between them. There are 13 residues in the CDR3. CDR1 SQVTM and CDR2 ANQGSEA come from the germline V gene. The CDR3 spells CSVGRTGTYGYTF. The CDR3 bases are TGCAGCGTCGGGAGGACGGGGACCTATGGCTACACCTTC.

This clone showed up just a few times. The rearrangement links TRBV18 to TRBJ1-1; TRBD1 aligns across 7 bases. In germline, CDR1 is KGHSH, CDR2 LQKENI. Losses at the gene ends were 2 bases for V and 5 bases for J; bases not matched to a gene: 2. The CDR3 consists of 13 residues. The DNA for the CDR3 is TGTGCCAGCTCACCAGCGACAGGGACTGAAGCTTTCTTT. It yields the protein CASSPATGTEAFF.

As DNA, the CDR3 is TGTGCCAGCAGTATTTGGTTAGCTACTTGGCATCATCAGCCCCAGCATTTT. Translation: CASSIWLATWHHQPQHF. The chain is built from TRBV21-1 and TRBJ1-5. TRBV21-1 is reported as a pseudogene. The CDR3 totals 17 residues.

V is TRBV4-1 and J is TRBJ2-1; D might be TRBD1 (6 bases). This CDR3 contains 16 residues. V was shortened by 0 bases and J by 6 bases, with 15 bases between the two germline ends. Germline V CDR1 and CDR2: MGHRA, YSYEKL. In DNA form, the CDR3 reads TGCGCCAGCAGCCAAGAAGTCCCAGGGGTGGCCAATGAGCAGTTCTTC. Protein product: CASSQEVPGVANEQFF.

CDR3 residues: CASSVSGDNTDTQYF. The CDR3 nucleotides are TGTGCCAGCAGCGTTTCCGGGGACAACACAGATACGCAGTATTTT. This chain links TRBV9 with TRBJ2-3, with D perhaps TRBD1 (6 bases). V was cut by 2 bases and J by 2 bases, with 12 bases left in between. Germline values: CDR1 SGDLS, CDR2 YYNGEE. The CDR3 consists of 15 residues.

This clone has more than one count but fewer than ten. The chain employs TRBV5-1 and TRBJ2-7, with 9 bases aligning to TRBD2. The CDR3 is 14 amino acids. CDR1 is SGHRS, CDR2 YFSETQ, per germline. Trimming took 2 bases from V and 4 from J; bases not matched to a gene: 4. CDR3 nucleotides: TGCGCCAGCAGCTTCGGCGGGGGGGGGTACGAGCAGTACTTC. Residues: CASSFGGGGYEQYF. Full variable domain (rest looked up from reference TRBV5-1 and TRBJ2-7): KAGVTQTPRYLIKTRGQQVTLSCSPISGHRSVSWYQQTPGQGLQFLFEYFSETQRNKGNFPGRFSGRQFSNSRSEMNVSTLELGDSALYLCASSFGGGGYEQYFGPGTRLTVT.

The sample holds a few counts of this clone. This rearrangement joins TRBV4-3 to TRBJ2-7; 8 positions agree with TRBD1. Trimming at V came to 5 bases and at J to 3 bases, leaving 6 bases not matched to a gene. The CDR3 loop spans 14 amino acids. Germline values: CDR1 LGHNA, CDR2 YSLEER. CDR3 sequence: CASSFDRGGYEQYF. In DNA, the CDR3 is TGCGCCAGCAGCTTCGACAGGGGAGGCTACGAGCAGTACTTC.

This chain links TRBV7-3 with TRBJ2-7, with 10 bases aligning to TRBD2. V lost 4 bases, J lost 2 bases, and 20 bases stayed unmatched. Germline CDR1 is SGHTA and CDR2 is FQGTGA. The CDR3 runs 20 residues. This CDR3 is CASSSSKHSVLAGRTYEQYF. CDR3 nucleotides: TGTGCCAGCAGCTCATCCAAGCACTCAGTACTAGCGGGACGGACCTACGAGCAGTACTTC.

This clone was observed a handful of times. The CDR3 is CSVEDWGLAGSSYNEQFF. CDR3 coding DNA: TGCAGCGTTGAAGATTGGGGACTAGCGGGTAGTTCCTACAATGAGCAGTTCTTC. V gene TRBV29-1 combines with J gene TRBJ2-1; 12 positions match TRBD2. The V gene end was trimmed by 0 bases and the J gene end by 1 base; junction bases not matched to a gene: 7. The CDR3 spans 18 residues. Germline loops: CDR1 SQVTM, CDR2 ANQGSEA.

A few counts support this clone. The chain is built from TRBV4-3 and TRBJ2-1; TRBD2 might be the D (5 bases). Germline assignment: CDR1 LGHNA and CDR2 YSLEER. Trimming stripped 4 bases from V and 10 bases from J, with 26 bases between. The CDR3 spans 17 residues. CDR3: CASSRARGSTEVREQFF. CDR3 DNA sequence: TGCGCCAGCAGCCGAGCGCGTGGGAGTACGGAAGTAAGGGAGCAGTTCTTC.

V and J are TRBV28 and TRBJ1-1, with D perhaps matching TRBD1 (6 bases). CDR3 length equals 13 residues. V was clipped by 6 bases and J by 5 bases, with 13 bases between them. Germline V gene sequence: CDR1 MDHEN, CDR2 SYDVKM. CDR3 bases: TGTGCCAGCAGCCTACAGGGTACTACTGAAGCTTTCTTT. Translated, it gives CASSLQGTTEAFF.

The chain combines TRBV5-5 with TRBJ2-3; D ambiguous. Trimming stripped 4 bases from V and 0 bases from J, with 21 bases between. Looked up from germline, CDR1 is SGHKS and CDR2 is YYEKEE (reference sequence). The CDR3 sequence is 18 residues long. The CDR3 loop is CASSPGLSRGASTDTQYF. The DNA for the CDR3 is TGTGCCAGCAGCCCCGGTCTCTCCCGAGGCGCTAGCACAGATACGCAGTATTTT.

In its sample, this clone was seen once. The chain couples TRBV4-1 to TRBJ2-7, with 9 bases lining up with TRBD1. Germline V lookup: CDR1 MGHRA, CDR2 YSYEKL. Trimming removed 5 bases from V and 4 bases from J; junction bases left unmatched: 6. CDR3 size: 14 residues. The CDR3 nucleotides read TGCGCCAGCAGCTTCACAGGGGGCGGATACGAGCAGTACTTC. Translated, it gives CASSFTGGGYEQYF.

CDR3 in DNA: TGTGCCAGCAGCCCGTGGACAGGGGTACACTACGAGCAGTACTTC. Protein: CASSPWTGVHYEQYF. The rearrangement links TRBV5-6 to TRBJ2-5; TRBD1 aligns across 9 bases. The DNA end is a closer match to TRBJ2-7, so the J assignment may be wrong. There are 15 residues in the CDR3. Germline V gene lookup returns CDR1 SGHDT and CDR2 YYEEEE.

This chain links TRBV5-6 with TRBJ2-3; 8 positions agree with TRBD2. Unmatched junction bases numbered 12, after V lost 5 bases and J lost 4 bases. In germline, CDR1 is SGHDT, CDR2 YYEEEE. The CDR3 is 16 amino acids. The chain's CDR3 is CASSLKGLEIPDTQYF. The CDR3 DNA reads TGTGCCAGCAGTCTCAAGGGACTAGAGATCCCAGATACGCAGTATTTT.